The TCR beta chain described here comes from a study of blood T cell repertoires in COVID-19. Overall study context: Sources were T cells, B-cell-depleted T cells, or PBMCs; the material itself was cDNA or gDNA.

In the study's own analysis: Estimates of nucleated cell counts were drawn from the amplification of reference gene primers. The repertoire was sequenced with immunoSEQ multiplex PCR; TCRdb's copy has only in-frame clones and lacks some. V and J calls and clone size are as listed in that table; D and trimming were resolved from the DNA. The data show roughly 150,000 clones, 70% to 90% seen once. V was clipped by 0 bases and J by 1 base, with 12 bases between them. This CDR3 comprises 16 residues. The germline V gene encodes CDR1 MNHEY and CDR2 SVGEGT. Recruited during active infection, patients (from Seattle) were subsequently followed longitudinally.

The chain uses TRBV6-2 or TRBV6-3 and TRBJ1-1, with D perhaps TRBD1 (6 bases). The receptor was isolated from a woman older than 75 with COVID-19, enrolled during active disease. The specimen was peripheral blood. The CDR3 DNA follows: TGTGCCAGCAGTTACTCCTCCCGGGACAAGAACACTGAAGCTTTCTTT. This encodes CASSYSSRDKNTEAFF.